This T cell receptor (beta chain) was sequenced for a study of shared clonotypes between healthy human individuals. Looking at the study overall: Sampling drew on donors who were a couple of women and a few men aged 18 to 49. Study-level findings and limits: Compared with clonotypes that all four donors shared, non-shared clonotypes had lower generation probabilities. On the whole, naive subsets had larger estimated richness than memory subsets had.

Each PCR replicate from the sorted subsets contained 150 to 200 ng DNA, which is 25,000 to 30,000 T cell genomes. Profiling relied on immunoSEQ multiplex PCR, and the TCRdb table lists in-frame clones only, not all of them. The sample lists around 700,000 clones, less than 80% occurring once. In regard to this clone: Its cognate antigen is unknown.

V was pared by 5 bases and J by 2 bases, with 12 bases between. This CDR3 comprises 14 residues. Germline V gene sequence: CDR1 SNHLY, CDR2 FYNNEI. This chain connects TRBV2 to TRBJ2-5, with D tentatively TRBD1 (5 bases). This clonotype was obtained from a woman in her thirties in good health. The sequenced material came from memory CD4+ T cells sorted from blood. Sample subset: CD45RA-negative fraction. The CDR3 region has the DNA TGTGCCAGCAGTTTTCGAGACAGACAAGAGACCCAGTACTTC. This translates into CASSFRDRQETQYF.